The source of this T cell receptor (beta chain) is a study of CD8 T cells in Susac syndrome. Per germline, CDR1 DFQATT and CDR2 SNEGSKA (reference sequence). The CDR3 loop spans 14 amino acids. V was clipped by 3 bases and J by 1 base, with 9 bases between them. Study-wide results and caveats: The study's TCR sequencing and HLA analysis drew on a certain number of individuals. That number was acknowledged as relatively small.

The authors sequenced TCR beta from blood CD8+ and CD4+ T cells. This clonotype was counted a single time. Its target is not known. Reverse transcription used roughly 0.5 to 1 ug RNA and random hexamers. Across 54 Vbeta and 13 Jbeta, TCR beta CDR3 was amplified with immunoSEQ multiplex PCR. From the immunoSEQ multiplex PCR reads, TCRdb called clonotypes with MiXCR, one entry per CDR3 protein. The sample includes approximately 190,000 distinct CDR3 sequences, 90% to 95% of them seen just once. The material sequenced was CD4+ T cells from PBMCs. The chain combines TRBV20-1 with TRBJ2-2; D is perhaps TRBD1 (6 bases). The receptor comes from a human donor with multiple sclerosis. The CDR3 DNA reads as TGCAGTGCTAGGGGACATCTGAACACCGGGGAGCTGTTTTTT. Protein product: CSARGHLNTGELFF.